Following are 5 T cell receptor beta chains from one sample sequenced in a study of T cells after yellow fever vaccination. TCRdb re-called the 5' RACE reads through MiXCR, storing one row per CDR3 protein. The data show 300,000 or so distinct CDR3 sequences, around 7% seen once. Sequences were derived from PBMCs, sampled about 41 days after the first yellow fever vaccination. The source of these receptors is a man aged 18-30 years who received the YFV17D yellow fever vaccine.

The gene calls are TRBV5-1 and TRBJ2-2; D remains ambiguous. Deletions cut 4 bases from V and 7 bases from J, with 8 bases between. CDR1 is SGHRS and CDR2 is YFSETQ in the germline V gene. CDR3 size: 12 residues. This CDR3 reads CASSTSGGELFF. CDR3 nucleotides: TGCGCCAGCAGCACCTCGGGCGGGGAGCTGTTTTTT.

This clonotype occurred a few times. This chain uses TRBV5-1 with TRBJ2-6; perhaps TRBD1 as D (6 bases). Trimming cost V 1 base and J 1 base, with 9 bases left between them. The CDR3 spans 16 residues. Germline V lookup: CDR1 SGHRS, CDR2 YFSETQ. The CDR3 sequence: CASSLTQGSGANVLTF. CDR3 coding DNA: TGCGCCAGCAGCTTGACACAGGGTTCTGGGGCCAACGTCCTGACTTTC.

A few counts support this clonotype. The CDR3, as DNA: TGTGCCAGCAGCTCGGGACCGCCCCAGCAGTTCTTC. It translates to CASSSGPPQQFF. The chain carries TRBV7-9 and TRBJ2-1; either TRBD1 or TRBD2 may fit D (5 bases each). Trimming stripped 4 bases from V and 11 bases from J, with 12 bases between. This CDR3 contains 12 residues. Per germline, CDR1 SEHNR and CDR2 FQNEAQ (reference sequence).

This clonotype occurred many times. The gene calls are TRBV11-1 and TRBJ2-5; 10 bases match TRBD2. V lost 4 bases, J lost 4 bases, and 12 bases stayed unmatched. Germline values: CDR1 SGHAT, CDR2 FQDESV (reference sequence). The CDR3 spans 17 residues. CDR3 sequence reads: CASSYQRGGVGGETQYF. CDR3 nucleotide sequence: TGTGCCAGCAGCTATCAGCGGGGGGGAGTTGGAGGAGAGACCCAGTACTTC.

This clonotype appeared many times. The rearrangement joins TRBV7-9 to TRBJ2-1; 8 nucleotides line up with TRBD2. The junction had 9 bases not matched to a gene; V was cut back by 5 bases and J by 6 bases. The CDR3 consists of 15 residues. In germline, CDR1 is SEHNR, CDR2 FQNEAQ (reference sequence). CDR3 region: CASSPRGGRGNEQFF. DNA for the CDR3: TGTGCCAGCAGCCCCCGGGGGGGCCGAGGCAATGAGCAGTTCTTC.